The 26 T cell receptor beta chains below all came from one sample that was sequenced in a study of Ad26.COV2.S vaccination and SARS-CoV-2 variants. The data were produced by immunoSEQ multiplex PCR, yet TCRdb's version contains in-frame clones alone and is incomplete. Of some 290,000 clones listed, around 81% are singletons. Treatment here: roughly 19 received Ad26.COV2.S at low or high dose, single or two shots; 5 received placebo; per-sample allocation not given. Each sample was drawn 63 days after the first injection (of vaccine or placebo). Sequenced here: peripheral blood, sampled in a trial of Ad26.COV2.S vaccine versus placebo. The receptors were gathered from a person between 18 and 65 years old who received the Ad26.COV2.S COVID-19 vaccine or a placebo.

The chain carries TRBV7-3 and TRBJ1-3, with D perhaps TRBD1 (5 bases). CDR3 length: 16 residues. V was trimmed by 2 bases and J by 1 base, leaving 12 bases between them. The V gene's germline CDR1 is SGHTA and CDR2 FQGTGA. This chain's CDR3 is CASSLGAGRSGNTIYF. CDR3 DNA sequence: TGTGCCAGCAGCTTAGGGGCAGGGCGGTCTGGAAACACCATATATTTT.

This chain links TRBV3-1 (or the pseudogene TRBV3-2) with TRBJ1-6; D gene ambiguous. V was shortened by 2 bases and J by 15 bases, with 8 bases between the two germline ends. The CDR3 is 11 amino acids. Germline CDR1 is LGHDT and CDR2 is YNNKEL (reference sequence). The CDR3 here is CASSQTDYLHF. The CDR3 nucleotides are TGTGCCAGCAGCCAAACAGATTACCTCCACTTT.

This chain joins TRBV11-3 and TRBJ2-5; D ambiguous. Trimming pared 0 bases from V and 5 bases from J, leaving 1 base between. Germline V lookup: CDR1 SGHNT, CDR2 YENEEA. The CDR3 consists of 11 residues. The CDR3 reads CASSLDETQYF. The CDR3 nucleotides are TGTGCCAGCAGCTTAGATGAGACCCAGTACTTC.

The rearrangement uses TRBV6-6 and TRBJ1-2; D uncertain. CDR1 is MNHNY and CDR2 is SVGAGI in the germline V gene (reference sequence). Trimming took off 7 bases at V and 2 bases at J, with 14 bases between the two ends. The CDR3 runs 14 residues. CDR3 nucleotides: TGTGCCAGCACTTCACCGCGGCAGAACTATGGCTACACCTTC. Amino acids: CASTSPRQNYGYTF.

The rearrangement joins TRBV29-1 to TRBJ1-2; no firm D call. The CDR3 is 11 amino acids. CDR1 and CDR2 from the germline V gene are SQVTM and ANQGSEA. Trimming stripped 4 bases from V and 6 bases from J, with 9 bases between. Written as DNA, the CDR3 is TGCAGCGTTGGCGAAGGGCATGGCTACACCTTC. Its protein product is CSVGEGHGYTF. Combining the CDR3 with reference TRBV29-1 and TRBJ1-2 gives the whole variable domain SAVISQKPSRDICQRGTSLTIQCQVDSQVTMMFWYRQQPGQSLTLIATANQGSEATYESGFVIDKFPISRPNLTFSTLTVSNMSPEDSSIYLCSVGEGHGYTFGSGTRLTVV.

V is TRBV6-2 or TRBV6-3 and J is TRBJ1-5; TRBD1 matches 7 bases. Germline V lookup: CDR1 MNHEY, CDR2 SVGEGT. This CDR3 region has 13 residues. J gave up 9 bases and V 0 bases, and 2 bases lay outside the gene matches. CDR3 region: CASSYSTGLPQHF. The CDR3 DNA sequence: TGTGCCAGCAGTTACTCGACAGGGCTGCCCCAGCATTTT.

This rearrangement joins TRBV5-1 to TRBJ1-6, with D tentatively TRBD1 (5 bases). Trimming cost V 4 bases and J 0 bases, with 11 bases left between them. CDR1 and CDR2 (germline): SGHRS, YFSETQ. CDR3 length equals 16 residues. The CDR3 DNA is TGCGCCAGCAGCCCTCATAGGGGCTCCTATAATTCACCCCTCCACTTT. This sequence encodes CASSPHRGSYNSPLHF. Using reference TRBV5-1 and TRBJ1-6 for the parts outside the CDR3, the full variable domain is KAGVTQTPRYLIKTRGQQVTLSCSPISGHRSVSWYQQTPGQGLQFLFEYFSETQRNKGNFPGRFSGRQFSNSRSEMNVSTLELGDSALYLCASSPHRGSYNSPLHFGNGTRLTVT.

The chain combines TRBV7-9 with TRBJ2-3; D may be TRBD2 (5 bases). The CDR3 covers 14 residues. Trimming took 5 bases from V and 6 from J, leaving 15 bases between them. Germline V CDR1 and CDR2: SEHNR, FQNEAQ (reference sequence). CDR3 sequence: CASSHWRGPDTQYF. CDR3 coding DNA: TGTGCCAGCAGCCACTGGCGAGGGCCGGATACGCAGTATTTT.

The rearrangement uses TRBV28 and TRBJ2-1, with 7 bases aligning to TRBD1. The CDR3 is made up of 14 amino acids. The V gene end was trimmed by 7 bases and the J gene end by 3 bases; junction bases not matched to a gene: 6. Germline V CDR1 and CDR2: MDHEN, SYDVKM. CDR3 in amino acids: CASTLGQIYNEQFF. In DNA, the CDR3 is TGTGCCAGCACCCTGGGACAGATCTACAATGAGCAGTTCTTC.

The chain recombines TRBV2 with TRBJ1-5; 11 bases are shared with TRBD1. CDR1 SNHLY and CDR2 FYNNEI come from the germline V gene. Unmatched junction bases numbered 3, after V lost 6 bases and J lost 5 bases. The CDR3 runs to 14 residues. The CDR3 coding sequence is TGTGCCAGCAGCGGGACAGGGGGAGATCAGCCCCAGCATTTT. This translates into CASSGTGGDQPQHF.

The chain is built from TRBV4-1 and TRBJ2-7; 9 nucleotides match TRBD2. V lost 1 base, J lost 7 bases, and 8 bases stayed unmatched. The CDR3 is 15 amino acids. Germline CDR1 and CDR2: MGHRA and YSYEKL. The CDR3 protein is CASSQVVAGGREQYF. The CDR3 DNA is TGCGCCAGCAGCCAAGTTGTTGCGGGGGGGCGGGAGCAGTACTTC.

The J gene is TRBJ2-3, the V gene TRBV7-8; D is unclear. Germline V lookup: CDR1 SGHVS, CDR2 FQNEAQ. This CDR3 is 18 amino acids long. V dropped 2 bases and J dropped 1 base, with 19 bases sitting between them. The CDR3 loop is CASSLRPFYSQRTDTQYF. The CDR3 nucleotides read TGTGCCAGCAGCTTAAGGCCGTTTTACAGCCAACGCACAGATACGCAGTATTTT.

The V call is TRBV5-6, the J call TRBJ2-7; D possibly corresponds to TRBD1 (6 bases). V lost 3 bases and J lost 3, with 25 bases in between. Germline-derived CDR1 and CDR2 are SGHDT and YYEEEE. This CDR3 comprises 18 residues. The CDR3, as DNA: TGTGCCAGCAGCTCTCGAAGGGATCGACAGGTAGGGCACTACGAGCAGTACTTC. Translation: CASSSRRDRQVGHYEQYF. Full variable domain (rest looked up from reference TRBV5-6 and TRBJ2-7): DAGVTQSPTHLIKTRGQQVTLRCSPKSGHDTVSWYQQALGQGPQFIFQYYEEEERQRGNFPDRFSGHQFPNYSSELNVNALLLGDSALYLCASSSRRDRQVGHYEQYFGPGTRLTVT.

The genes are TRBV14 and TRBJ1-3; D remains unclear. The CDR3 runs to 16 residues. The germline gives CDR1 SGHDN, CDR2 FVKESK. The ends were cut back, 1 base at V and 4 bases at J, with 14 bases in the middle. CDR3 in amino acids: CASSQVGPRGGNTIYF. CDR3 DNA: TGTGCCAGCAGCCAAGTAGGGCCAAGAGGCGGAAACACCATATATTTT.

The chain recombines TRBV6-4 with TRBJ2-3; D is uncertain. Trimming stripped 4 bases from V and 2 bases from J, with 10 bases between. This CDR3 is 14 amino acids long. CDR1 MRHNA and CDR2 SNTAGT come from the germline V gene. The CDR3 DNA reads TGTGCCAGCAGTGTCTATGGAAACACAGATACGCAGTATTTT. Residues: CASSVYGNTDTQYF.

This clone was picked up a small number of times. V gene TRBV7-9 combines with J gene TRBJ2-7; D tentatively reads TRBD1 or TRBD2 (5 bases each). Trimming removed 4 bases from V and 1 base from J, with 14 bases in between. Germline-derived CDR1 and CDR2 are SEHNR and FQNEAQ (reference sequence). This CDR3 is built from 15 residues. CDR3 nucleotides: TGTGCCAGCAGCTGGGGGACCGGCTTGTCCTACGAGCAGTACTTC. Protein sequence: CASSWGTGLSYEQYF.

The chain has TRBV7-9 and TRBJ2-7; 7 positions match TRBD1. V shed 10 bases, J shed 2 bases, and the junction held 2 bases outside the gene matches. Germline assignment: CDR1 SEHNR and CDR2 FQNEAQ (reference sequence). This CDR3 has 11 residues. The CDR3: CATDRAYEQYF. CDR3 coding DNA: TGTGCCACCGACAGGGCCTACGAGCAGTACTTC.

The J gene is TRBJ2-3, the V gene TRBV11-2; TRBD2 matches at 12 bases. Germline loops: CDR1 SGHAT, CDR2 FQNNGV. This CDR3 region has 16 residues. V lost 5 bases, J lost 0 bases, and 3 bases stayed unmatched. The CDR3 DNA reads TGTGCCAGCAGCCCGCTAGCGGGGGGGAGCACAGATACGCAGTATTTT. Amino acid sequence: CASSPLAGGSTDTQYF.

The chain joins TRBV6-1 to TRBJ1-2; 8 positions agree with TRBD1. Germline CDR1 MNHNS, CDR2 SASEGT. This CDR3 is 14 amino acids long. J lost 5 bases, V lost 2 bases, and 4 bases had no gene match. This CDR3 reads CASSEFQGAYGYTF. In nucleotides, the CDR3 is TGTGCCAGCAGTGAATTCCAGGGGGCGTATGGCTACACCTTC.

The rearrangement joins TRBV5-1 to TRBJ1-1; 8 bases fit TRBD1. This CDR3 is 14 amino acids long. Looked up from germline, CDR1 is SGHRS and CDR2 is YFSETQ. Trimming removed 4 bases from V and 5 bases from J; junction bases left unmatched: 7. The CDR3 sequence: CASSDTGGSTEAFF. As DNA, the CDR3 is TGCGCCAGCAGCGACACAGGGGGTAGTACTGAAGCTTTCTTT.

Only a few counts were recorded for this clone. This chain connects TRBV4-2 to TRBJ1-4; D is undetermined. The CDR3 loop spans 14 amino acids. Trimming left V 1 base short and J 5 bases short, with 8 bases between. The V gene's germline CDR1 is LGHNA and CDR2 YNFKEQ. CDR3 nucleotides: TGTGCCAGCAGCCAAGCCATCGCGAATGAAAAACTGTTTTTT. Protein: CASSQAIANEKLFF.

The chain couples TRBV9 to TRBJ1-6; no definite D call. This CDR3 is built from 14 residues. V dropped 0 bases and J dropped 5 bases, with 6 bases sitting between them. The V gene's germline CDR1 is SGDLS and CDR2 YYNGEE. CDR3 amino acids: CASSVVYHNSPLHF. The CDR3 nucleotides read TGTGCCAGCAGCGTAGTTTACCATAATTCACCCCTCCACTTT.

CDR3 region: CASSKDGVGTQYF. The CDR3 DNA reads TGTGCCAGCAGCAAAGACGGAGTAGGTACGCAGTATTTT. The rearrangement uses TRBV6-4 and TRBJ2-3; D gene unclear. This CDR3 has 13 amino acids. Germline V gene data show CDR1 as MRHNA and CDR2 as SNTAGT. Trimming pared 6 bases from V and 8 bases from J, leaving 15 bases between.

For the CDR3, the DNA is TGTGCCAGCAGCGTTAGCGGGGCTAGCACAGATACGCAGTATTTT. Protein product: CASSVSGASTDTQYF. V usage is TRBV9 and J usage is TRBJ2-3; 8 nucleotides line up with TRBD2. The germline V gene has CDR1 SGDLS and CDR2 YYNGEE. This CDR3 spans 15 amino acids. The ends lost 2 bases at V and 0 bases at J; junction bases unmatched: 2. The variable domain in full, completed from reference TRBV9 and TRBJ2-3, reads DSGVTQTPKHLITATGQRVTLRCSPRSGDLSVYWYQQSLDQGLQFLIQYYNGEERAKGNILERFSAQQFPDLHSELNLSSLELGDSALYFCASSVSGASTDTQYFGPGTRLTVL.

The chain joins TRBV7-2 to TRBJ2-5; 7 bases map to TRBD2. The CDR3 consists of 16 residues. Trimming cost V 2 bases and J 0 bases; bases outside gene matches: 6. Per germline, CDR1 SGHTA and CDR2 FQGNSA. CDR3 loop: CASSLNLAVYQETQYF. The CDR3 region has the DNA TGTGCCAGCAGCTTAAATCTAGCGGTGTACCAAGAGACCCAGTACTTC.

The J gene is TRBJ1-1, the V gene TRBV10-1, with a tentative D call TRBD1 (6 bases). This CDR3 has 11 amino acids. Trimming stripped 5 bases from V and 12 bases from J, with 13 bases between. Germline V gene data show CDR1 as WNHNN and CDR2 as SYGVQD (reference sequence). The CDR3 spells CASSRGGETFF. CDR3 DNA: TGCGCCAGCAGTAGGGGGGGAGAAACTTTCTTT.